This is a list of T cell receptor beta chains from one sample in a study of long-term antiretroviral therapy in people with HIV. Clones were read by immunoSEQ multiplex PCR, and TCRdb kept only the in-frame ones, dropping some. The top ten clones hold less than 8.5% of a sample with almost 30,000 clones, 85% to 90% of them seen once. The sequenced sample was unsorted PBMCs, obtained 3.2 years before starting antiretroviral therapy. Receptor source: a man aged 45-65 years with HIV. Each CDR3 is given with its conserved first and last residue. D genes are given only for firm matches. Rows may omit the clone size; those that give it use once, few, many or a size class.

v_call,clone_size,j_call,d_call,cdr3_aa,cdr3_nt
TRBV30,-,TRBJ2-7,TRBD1,CAWSVPGTGVDEQYF,TGTGCCTGGAGTGTACCCGGGACAGGGGTCGACGAGCAGTACTTC
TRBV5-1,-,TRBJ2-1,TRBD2,CASSLGGLAGTRDQFF,TGCGCCAGCAGCTTGGGGGGACTAGCGGGGACTCGGGACCAGTTCTTC
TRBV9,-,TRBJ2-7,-,CASSLRDGNYEQYF,TGTGCCAGCAGCCTCCGGGACGGAAACTACGAGCAGTACTTC
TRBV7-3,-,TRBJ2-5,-,CASSLTGGETQYF,TGTGCCAGCAGCTTAACCGGGGGTGAGACCCAGTACTTC
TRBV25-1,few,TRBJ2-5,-,CASITGAYGGTGRETQYF,TGTGCCAGTATCACAGGGGCTTACGGAGGGACCGGGCGAGAGACCCAGTACTTC
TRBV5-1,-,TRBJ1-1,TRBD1,CASSITGDTEAFF,TGCGCCAGCAGCATTACAGGGGACACTGAAGCTTTCTTT
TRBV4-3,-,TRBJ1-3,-,CASSGYGPGNTIYF,TGCGCCAGCAGCGGGTACGGCCCTGGAAACACCATATATTTT
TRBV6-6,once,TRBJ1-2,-,CASSYSYGELNYGYTF,TGTGCCAGCAGTTACTCTTACGGGGAGCTAAACTATGGCTACACCTTC
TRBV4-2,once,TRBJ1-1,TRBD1,CASSQVVPGGSTEAFF,TGTGCCAGCAGCCAAGTCGTCCCAGGGGGAAGCACTGAAGCTTTCTTT
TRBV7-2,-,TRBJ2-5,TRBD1,CASSSNRGLQETQYF,TGTGCCAGCAGCTCAAACAGGGGATTACAGGAGACCCAGTACTTC
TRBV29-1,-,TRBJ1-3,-,CSVFLLGSGNTIYF,TGCAGCGTGTTCCTTCTGGGCTCTGGAAACACCATATATTTT
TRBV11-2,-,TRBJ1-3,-,CASSSPTTNAGNTIYF,TGTGCCAGCAGCTCCCCGACGACAAACGCTGGAAACACCATATATTTT
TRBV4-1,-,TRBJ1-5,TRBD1,CASSQEGGQGRNQPQHF,TGCGCCAGCAGCCAAGAGGGGGGACAGGGCCGCAATCAGCCCCAGCATTTT
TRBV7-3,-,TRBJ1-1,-,CASSLTEDTEAFF,TGTGCCAGCAGCTTAACCGAGGACACTGAAGCTTTCTTT
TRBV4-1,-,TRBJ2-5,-,CASSRSGSQTQYF,TGCGCCAGCAGCCGATCAGGGTCGCAGACCCAGTACTTC
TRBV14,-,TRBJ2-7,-,CASKGSRSYEQYF,TGTGCCAGCAAGGGAAGTCGCTCCTACGAGCAGTACTTC
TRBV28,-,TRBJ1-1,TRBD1,CASSKAGTGGAGTEAFF,TGTGCCAGCAGCAAAGCCGGGACAGGGGGCGCGGGTACTGAAGCTTTCTTT
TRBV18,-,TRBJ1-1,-,CASSPTGATAEAFF,TGTGCCAGCTCACCTACGGGGGCCACTGCCGAAGCTTTCTTT
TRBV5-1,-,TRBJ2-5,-,CASSFSGIGETQYF,TGCGCCAGCAGCTTCTCAGGGATTGGGGAGACCCAGTACTTC
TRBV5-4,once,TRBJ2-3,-,CASSFTRDTQYF,TGTGCCAGCAGCTTTACTAGAGATACGCAGTATTTT
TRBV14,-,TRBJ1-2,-,CASSQEPMQGYTF,TGTGCCAGCAGCCAAGAACCCATGCAGGGCTACACCTTC
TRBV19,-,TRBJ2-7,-,CASSIDGRGLYEQYF,TGTGCCAGTAGTATAGATGGTCGGGGGCTCTACGAGCAGTACTTC
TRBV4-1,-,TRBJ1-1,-,CASSQDGGRLNTEAFF,TGCGCCAGCAGCCAAGACGGGGGAAGATTGAACACTGAAGCTTTCTTT
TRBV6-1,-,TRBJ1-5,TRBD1,CASSEKGQGFQPQHF,TGTGCCAGCAGTGAAAAGGGACAGGGGTTTCAGCCCCAGCATTTT
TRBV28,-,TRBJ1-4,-,CASSQTATNEKLFF,TGTGCCAGCAGTCAGACAGCAACTAATGAAAAACTGTTTTTT
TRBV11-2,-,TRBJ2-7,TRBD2,CASSLDPSGAYEQYF,TGTGCCAGCAGCTTAGATCCTAGCGGTGCCTACGAGCAGTACTTC
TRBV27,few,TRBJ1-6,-,CASSSWGSPLHF,TGTGCCAGCAGTTCTTGGGGTTCACCCCTCCACTTT
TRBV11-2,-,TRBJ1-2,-,CASSLFNLRDGYTF,TGTGCCAGCAGCTTATTTAATCTACGGGATGGCTACACCTTC
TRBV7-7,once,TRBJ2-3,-,CASSKLPEGLPDTQYF,TGTGCCAGCAGCAAACTTCCGGAGGGCCTCCCAGATACGCAGTATTTT
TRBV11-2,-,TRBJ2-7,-,CASSLEILGSYEQYF,TGTGCCAGCAGCTTAGAGATTCTGGGCTCCTACGAGCAGTACTTC
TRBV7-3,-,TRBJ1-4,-,CASSLRGGVNEKLFF,TGTGCCAGCAGCCTGCGGGGAGGGGTTAATGAAAAACTGTTTTTT
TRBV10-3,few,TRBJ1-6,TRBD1,CAISSPGTGYSPLHF,TGTGCCATCAGCTCCCCCGGGACAGGGTATTCACCCCTCCACTTT
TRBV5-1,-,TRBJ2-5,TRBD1,CASSFGDRGRGETQYF,TGCGCCAGCAGCTTCGGGGACAGGGGGCGCGGGGAGACCCAGTACTTC
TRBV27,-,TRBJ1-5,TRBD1,CASSLFNRGPGSNQPQHF,TGTGCCAGCAGTTTATTTAACAGGGGGCCTGGAAGCAATCAGCCCCAGCATTTT
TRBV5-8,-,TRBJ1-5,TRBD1,CASSPGQDLSNQPQHF,TGTGCCAGCAGCCCGGGACAGGACCTCAGCAATCAGCCCCAGCATTTT
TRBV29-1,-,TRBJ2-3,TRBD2,CSVVRSSLAGKYDTQYF,TGCAGCGTTGTAAGGTCCTCACTAGCGGGGAAATATGATACGCAGTATTTT
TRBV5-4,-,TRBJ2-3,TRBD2,CATQGSGRTTDTQYF,TGTGCCACCCAGGGTAGCGGGAGGACCACAGATACGCAGTATTTT
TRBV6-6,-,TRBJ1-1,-,CASSYSEMNTEAFF,TGTGCCAGCAGTTACTCGGAGATGAACACTGAAGCTTTCTTT
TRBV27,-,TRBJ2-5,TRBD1,CASSPHGQGVETQYF,TGTGCCAGCAGTCCCCACGGACAGGGTGTGGAGACCCAGTACTTC
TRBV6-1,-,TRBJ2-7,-,CASSRTSPGPYEQYF,TGTGCCAGCAGCCGGACATCCCCCGGGCCTTACGAGCAGTACTTC
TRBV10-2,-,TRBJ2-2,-,CASSESSLGGTNTGELFF,TGCGCCAGCAGTGAGTCTAGTTTGGGGGGAACGAACACCGGGGAGCTGTTTTTT
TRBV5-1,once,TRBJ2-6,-,CASSSGEAGANVLTF,TGCGCCAGCAGCTCGGGAGAAGCTGGGGCCAACGTCCTGACTTTC
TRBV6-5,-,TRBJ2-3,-,CASSYSRGDTQYF,TGTGCCAGCAGTTACTCCAGGGGAGATACGCAGTATTTT
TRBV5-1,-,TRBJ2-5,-,CASSLVGTAQETQYF,TGCGCCAGCAGCTTGGTGGGTACAGCACAAGAGACCCAGTACTTC
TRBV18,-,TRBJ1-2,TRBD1,CASSPGTGKLGYGYTF,TGTGCCAGCTCACCAGGGACAGGGAAGCTCGGCTATGGCTACACCTTC
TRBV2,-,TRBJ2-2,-,CASTLDGELFF,TGTGCCAGCACCCTAGACGGGGAGCTGTTTTTT
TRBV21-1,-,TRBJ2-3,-,CASSKGCASGGAQRGTDTQYF,TGTGCCAGCAGCAAAGGTTGCGCTAGCGGGGGGGCCCAGCGAGGCACAGATACGCAGTATTTT
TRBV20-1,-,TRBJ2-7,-,CSASSRWGQYF,TGCAGTGCTAGTTCCCGTTGGGGGCAGTACTTC
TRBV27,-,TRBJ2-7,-,CASSLKLGEKQYF,TGTGCCAGCAGCCTCAAACTCGGGGAGAAGCAGTACTTC
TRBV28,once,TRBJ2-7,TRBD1,CASSSPGQGGIGEQYF,TGTGCCAGCAGTTCCCCCGGACAGGGGGGTATCGGCGAGCAGTACTTC
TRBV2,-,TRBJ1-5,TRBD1,CASSPDRDDQPQHF,TGTGCCAGCAGCCCTGACAGGGATGATCAGCCCCAGCATTTT